Sequencing of this TCR delta chain was carried out in a study of human gamma delta and Vdelta1 T cells. TCRdb processed the PCR reads again with the CATT caller. This table holds several thousand delta-chain clones, less than 9.5% found once. Germline V gene sequence: CDR1 TSWWSYY, CDR2 QGS. The CDR3 is 19 residues long. Trimming left V 0 bases short and J 0 bases short, with 20 bases between. Sequenced: naive CD27+ Vdelta1 gamma-delta T cells from blood. The receptor was derived from a human donor in good health. The J gene is TRDJ1, the V gene TRDV1; D may be TRDD3 (5 bases). CDR3 sequence (DNA): TGTGCTCTTGGGGAACTGGGGGGCGGGAGGGCCCATCACACCGATAAACTCATCTTT. It is translated as CALGELGGGRAHHTDKLIF.